These 22 T cell receptor beta chains came from one sample sequenced in a study of T cell repertoires in cytomegalovirus infection. TCRdb reanalysed the reads using MiXCR and keeps one entry per CDR3 protein. The sample contains about 310,000 distinct CDR3 sequences, under 20% of which appear only once. Specimen: PBMCs. Every receptor here comes from a human donor in good health (CMV status not recorded). Some clones in this sample may be carry-over from other donors' samples.

This clonotype was seen a few times. The chain has TRBV2 and TRBJ1-1; D is possibly TRBD1 (6 bases). V shed 5 bases and J shed 6 bases, with 16 bases lying between them. Germline V gene data show CDR1 as SNHLY and CDR2 as FYNNEI. CDR3 length equals 14 residues. The CDR3 coding sequence is TGTGCCAGCAGTATTAGGGGGGACCCAGCTGAAGCTTTCTTT. Amino acids: CASSIRGDPAEAFF.

V and J are TRBV7-6 and TRBJ2-1; 9 bases are a match to TRBD2. The germline V gene has CDR1 SGHVS and CDR2 FNYEAQ. The CDR3 covers 16 residues. J lost 7 bases, V lost 5 bases, and 12 bases had no gene match. For the CDR3, the DNA is TGTGCCAGCAGCACGAGTGGTGCGGGGGGGGGGAATGAGCAGTTCTTC. This encodes CASSTSGAGGGNEQFF. The full variable domain, in which reference TRBV7-6 and TRBJ2-1 provide the parts outside the CDR3, is GAGVSQSPRYKVTKRGQDVALRCDPISGHVSLYWYRQALGQGPEFLTYFNYEAQQDKSGLPNDRFSAERPEGSISTLTIQRTEQRDSAMYRCASSTSGAGGGNEQFFGPGTRLTVL.

In this sample, this clonotype turned up many times. This chain links TRBV7-2 with TRBJ2-2; D not certain. Germline V gives CDR1 SGHTA, CDR2 FQGNSA. The CDR3 length is 14 residues. Between the trimmed V and J ends, which lost 0 bases and 7 bases, there was a span of 9 bases. CDR3 amino acids: CASSLAPTNGELFF. CDR3 coding DNA: TGTGCCAGCAGCTTAGCCCCAACCAACGGGGAGCTGTTTTTT.

This clonotype was seen a few times. CDR3 DNA sequence: TGTGCCAGCAGCGACCGAATGGGGGATTCACCCCTCCACTTT. This codes for CASSDRMGDSPLHF. The rearrangement joins TRBV7-2 to TRBJ1-6, with D tentatively TRBD1 (5 bases). The V gene lost 5 bases and the J gene lost 8 bases, with 13 bases spanning the gap. This CDR3 region has 14 residues. Looked up from germline, CDR1 is SGHTA and CDR2 is FQGNSA. Full variable domain (rest looked up from reference TRBV7-2 and TRBJ1-6): GAGVSQSPSNKVTEKGKDVELRCDPISGHTALYWYRQSLGQGLEFLIYFQGNSAPDKSGLPSDRFSAERTGGSVSTLTIQRTQQEDSAVYLCASSDRMGDSPLHFGNGTRLTVT.

This clonotype was observed a handful of times. The junction departs from the called germline gene at one end, perhaps through a read error. The CDR3, as DNA: TGTGCCAGCATGGGCCGGGGGCGGCAAGACTTC. Residues: CASMGRGRQDF. The chain combines TRBV6-1 with TRBJ1-2; a weak D match, TRBD1 (6 bases). This CDR3 is 11 amino acids long. Germline V gene lookup returns CDR1 MNHNS and CDR2 SASEGT.

This clonotype came up many times. This chain joins TRBV7-2 and TRBJ1-2; no reliable D call. The V gene's germline CDR1 is SGHTA and CDR2 FQGNSA. The CDR3 has 14 residues. V lost 0 bases and J lost 2, with 7 bases in between. CDR3 bases: TGTGCCAGCAGCTTAGCGAACGGGAACTATGGCTACACCTTC. Its translation is CASSLANGNYGYTF.

The chain joins TRBV25-1 to TRBJ2-5, with D maybe TRBD1 (5 bases). Trimming shortened V by 3 bases and J by 1 base, and 9 bases separated the two germline ends. Germline lookup yields CDR1 MGHDK and CDR2 SYGVNS. The CDR3 runs 14 residues. CDR3 loop: CASSDRQPQETQYF. Here the CDR3 DNA reads TGTGCCAGCAGTGACCGACAGCCCCAAGAGACCCAGTACTTC.

This sequence joins TRBV18 and TRBJ1-2; 9 nucleotides line up with TRBD1. From germline, CDR1 is KGHSH and CDR2 LQKENI. CDR3 length: 15 amino acids. Germline trimming cut 4 bases from V and 8 bases from J; bases unmatched to any gene: 11. CDR3 loop: CASSHGTGSGGGYTF. For the CDR3, the DNA is TGTGCCAGCTCACACGGGACAGGGTCTGGAGGCGGCTACACCTTC.

This clonotype was observed many times. This chain uses TRBV7-8 with TRBJ2-7, with D possibly matching TRBD2 (5 bases). The V gene's germline CDR1 is SGHVS and CDR2 FQNEAQ. The CDR3 contains 17 residues. V shed 2 bases and J shed 1 base, with 18 bases lying between them. The CDR3 region has the DNA TGTGCCAGCAGCTTACTCCCGGGGAGCCGGCTGTCCTACGAGCAGTACTTC. Translation: CASSLLPGSRLSYEQYF.

This clonotype was detected only a few times. This chain joins TRBV19 and TRBJ1-1, with TRBD1 matching over 7 bases. The CDR3 length is 14 residues. Germline lookup yields CDR1 LNHDA and CDR2 SQIVND (reference sequence). Unmatched junction bases numbered 7, after V lost 4 bases and J lost 5 bases. The CDR3, as DNA: TGTGCCAGTAGTACCCGACAGGGTTGGACTGAAGCTTTCTTT. Protein product: CASSTRQGWTEAFF.

The rearrangement joins TRBV28 to TRBJ1-5, with D possibly TRBD1 on 6 matching bases. This CDR3 is built from 17 residues. The V gene lost 7 bases and the J gene lost 0 bases, with 19 bases spanning the gap. Germline values: CDR1 MDHEN, CDR2 SYDVKM. CDR3 loop: CASNPRGGRYSNQPQHF. In DNA form, the CDR3 reads TGTGCCAGCAATCCTCGGGGGGGCCGGTATAGCAATCAGCCCCAGCATTTT.

V gene TRBV20-1 combines with J gene TRBJ2-7; the D gene is possibly TRBD1 (6 bases). Germline lookup yields CDR1 DFQATT and CDR2 SNEGSKA (reference sequence). The CDR3 totals 13 residues. CDR3 sequence (DNA): TGCAGCGTATCCTCCGGGACAACCTACGAGCAGTACTTC. Encoded protein: CSVSSGTTYEQYF.

This clonotype has at least ten counts. The chain joins TRBV7-2 to TRBJ2-7; 8 bases agree with TRBD2. Germline trimming cut 0 bases from V and 0 bases from J; bases unmatched to any gene: 7. From germline, CDR1 is SGHTA and CDR2 FQGNSA. CDR3 length: 17 residues. In DNA, the CDR3 is TGTGCCAGCAGCTTAGCGACGATAGCGGGGAGCTCCTACGAGCAGTACTTC. The encoded protein is CASSLATIAGSSYEQYF.

This clonotype came up many times. The chain links TRBV28 to TRBJ1-1, with a possible D match to TRBD1 (5 bases). CDR3 length equals 15 residues. The germline V and J ends were trimmed by 5 bases and 4 bases, with 17 bases remaining between them. Germline V gene sequence: CDR1 MDHEN, CDR2 SYDVKM. The DNA of the CDR3 is TGTGCCAGCAGTCCCGGCGGGGCAATGAGCACTGAAGCTTTCTTT. This gives the protein CASSPGGAMSTEAFF. Together with reference TRBV28 and TRBJ1-1, the CDR3 gives the full variable domain: DVKVTQSSRYLVKRTGEKVFLECVQDMDHENMFWYRQDPGLGLRLIYFSYDVKMKEKGDIPEGYSVSREKKERFSLILESASTNQTSMYLCASSPGGAMSTEAFFGQGTRLTVV.

The rearrangement joins TRBV10-3 to TRBJ2-1, with 7 bases lining up with TRBD1. Germline CDR1 and CDR2: ENHRY and SYGVKD. The V segment lost 7 bases and the J segment 0 bases; nucleotides outside the gene matches: 6. This CDR3 has 15 amino acids. The CDR3 DNA is TGTGCCATCACCAACACAGGGGACTCCTACAATGAGCAGTTCTTC. It translates to CAITNTGDSYNEQFF.

This clonotype was recorded a few times. The chain joins TRBV5-1 to TRBJ2-1; TRBD2 matches at 9 bases. The CDR3 contains 15 residues. V shed 4 bases, J shed 5 bases, and the junction held 7 bases outside the gene matches. Germline assignment: CDR1 SGHRS and CDR2 YFSETQ. For the CDR3, the DNA is TGCGCCAGCAGCCTACTAGCGGGCTTAAACAATGAGCAGTTCTTC. It yields the protein CASSLLAGLNNEQFF.

J is TRBJ2-3 and V is TRBV5-1, with TRBD2 as a possible D gene (7 bases). Trimming pared 4 bases from V and 2 bases from J, leaving 17 bases between. This CDR3 is built from 16 residues. CDR1 is SGHRS, CDR2 YFSETQ, per germline. In nucleotides, the CDR3 is TGCGCCAGCAGCAGAGCGTGGGGGGGCGCCACAGATACGCAGTATTTT. Its translation: CASSRAWGGATDTQYF.

This clonotype was counted at least ten times. The chain employs TRBV12-3 or TRBV12-4 and TRBJ1-5; 8 bases line up with TRBD1. CDR3 length equals 17 residues. V shed 3 bases and J 7 bases; nucleotides not matched to a gene: 14. CDR3 residues: CASSLGGGQGIYQPQHF. Written as DNA, the CDR3 is TGTGCCAGCAGTTTGGGCGGTGGACAGGGCATCTACCAGCCCCAGCATTTT.

There are many counts of this clonotype. The genes are TRBV28 and TRBJ2-3, with TRBD1 identical over 8 bases. Unmatched junction bases numbered 4, after V lost 5 bases and J lost 0 bases. The germline CDR1 and CDR2 sequences are MDHEN and SYDVKM. The CDR3 covers 15 residues. The CDR3 nucleotides are TGTGCCAGCAGTCCGGGACAGGCTAGCACAGATACGCAGTATTTT. As protein: CASSPGQASTDTQYF.

The CDR3 DNA follows: TGTGCCAGCAGCCTGCGGCCTTTCTTGAACACTGAAGCTTTCTTT. Translated, it gives CASSLRPFLNTEAFF. The J gene is TRBJ1-1, the V gene TRBV7-2, with no clear D. The germline V gene encodes CDR1 SGHTA and CDR2 FQGNSA. The CDR3 loop spans 15 amino acids. V lost 5 bases and J 0 bases, leaving 13 bases between the germline ends.

This chain connects TRBV6-1 to TRBJ2-6, with 8 bases lining up with TRBD1. This CDR3 contains 15 residues. V gave up 5 bases and J gave up 4 bases; unmatched junction bases: 4. Germline CDR1 reads MNHNS; CDR2 reads SASEGT. CDR3 coding DNA: TGTGCCAGCAGTACACAGGGGGTGGGGGCCAACGTCCTGACTTTC. This gives the protein CASSTQGVGANVLTF.

This clonotype turned up a few times. The chain carries TRBV4-2 and TRBJ1-1; D is undetermined. Trimming stripped 1 base from V and 1 base from J, with 10 bases between. Germline CDR1 reads LGHNA; CDR2 reads YNFKEQ. The CDR3 extends over 15 amino acids. The CDR3, as DNA: TGTGCCAGCAGCCAAGGACAAGCGGGGAACACTGAAGCTTTCTTT. It codes for CASSQGQAGNTEAFF.